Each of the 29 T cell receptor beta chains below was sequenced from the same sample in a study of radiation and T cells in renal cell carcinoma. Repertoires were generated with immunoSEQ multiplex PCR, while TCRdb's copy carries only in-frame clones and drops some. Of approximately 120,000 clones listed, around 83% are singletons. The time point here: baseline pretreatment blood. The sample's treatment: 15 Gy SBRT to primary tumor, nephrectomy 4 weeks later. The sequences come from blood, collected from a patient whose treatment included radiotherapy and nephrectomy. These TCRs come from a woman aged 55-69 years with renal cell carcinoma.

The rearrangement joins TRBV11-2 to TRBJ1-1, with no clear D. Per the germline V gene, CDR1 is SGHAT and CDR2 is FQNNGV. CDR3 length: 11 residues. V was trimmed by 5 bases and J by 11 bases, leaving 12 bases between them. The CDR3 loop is CASSPGGAAFF. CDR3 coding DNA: TGTGCCAGCAGCCCCGGTGGTGCGGCTTTCTTT.

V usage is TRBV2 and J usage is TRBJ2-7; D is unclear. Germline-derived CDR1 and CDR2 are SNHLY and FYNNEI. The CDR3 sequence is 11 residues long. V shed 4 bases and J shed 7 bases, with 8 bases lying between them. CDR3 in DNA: TGTGCCAGCAGTGTGGAAACGGAGCAGTACTTC. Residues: CASSVETEQYF.

In nucleotides, the CDR3 is TGTGCCAGCAGTCCCCCCCCGATCGGGGAGGGGCTCTACGAGCAGTACTTC. It encodes CASSPPPIGEGLYEQYF. The V gene is TRBV28, the J gene TRBJ2-7; 7 bases are a match to TRBD2. This CDR3 has 17 residues. The germline V gene has CDR1 MDHEN and CDR2 SYDVKM. V was pared by 5 bases and J by 3 bases, with 16 bases of the junction left unmatched.

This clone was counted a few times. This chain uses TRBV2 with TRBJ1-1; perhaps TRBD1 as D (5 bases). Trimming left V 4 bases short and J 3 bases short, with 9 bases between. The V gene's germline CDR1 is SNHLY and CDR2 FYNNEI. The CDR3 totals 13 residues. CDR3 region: CASSAGRDTEAFF. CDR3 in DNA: TGTGCCAGCAGTGCAGGGAGGGACACTGAAGCTTTCTTT.

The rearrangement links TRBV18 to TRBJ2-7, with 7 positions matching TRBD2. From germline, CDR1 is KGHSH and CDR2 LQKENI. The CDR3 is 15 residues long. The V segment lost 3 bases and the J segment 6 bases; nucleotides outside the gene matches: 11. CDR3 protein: CASSPGGTNRGEQYF. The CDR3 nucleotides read TGTGCCAGCTCACCCGGCGGGACTAATCGGGGCGAGCAGTACTTC.

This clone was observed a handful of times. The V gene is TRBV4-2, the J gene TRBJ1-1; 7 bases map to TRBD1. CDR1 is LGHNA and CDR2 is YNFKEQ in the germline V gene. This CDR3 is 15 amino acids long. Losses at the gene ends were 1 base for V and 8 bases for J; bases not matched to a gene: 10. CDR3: CASSQVGGLRQEAFF. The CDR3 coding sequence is TGTGCCAGCAGCCAAGTAGGGGGCCTAAGACAAGAAGCTTTCTTT.

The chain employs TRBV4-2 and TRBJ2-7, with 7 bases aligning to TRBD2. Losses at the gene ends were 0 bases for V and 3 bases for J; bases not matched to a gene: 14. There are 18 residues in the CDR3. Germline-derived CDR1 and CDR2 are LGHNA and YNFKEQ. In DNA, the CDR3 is TGTGCCAGCAGCCAAGAAGTTAGTGGCGGGGGTCGGGACTACGAGCAGTACTTC. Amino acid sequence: CASSQEVSGGGRDYEQYF.

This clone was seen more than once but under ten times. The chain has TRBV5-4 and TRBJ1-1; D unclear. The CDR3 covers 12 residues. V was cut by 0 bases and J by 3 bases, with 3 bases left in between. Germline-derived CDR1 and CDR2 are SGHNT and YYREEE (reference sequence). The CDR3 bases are TGTGCCAGCAGCTTGGTTGACACTGAAGCTTTCTTT. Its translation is CASSLVDTEAFF.

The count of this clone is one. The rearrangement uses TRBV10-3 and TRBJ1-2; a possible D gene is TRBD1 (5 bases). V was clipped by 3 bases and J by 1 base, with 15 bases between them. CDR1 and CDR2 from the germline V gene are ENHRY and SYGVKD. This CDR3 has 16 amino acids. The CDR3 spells CAISDLVGGFNYGYTF. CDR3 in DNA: TGTGCCATCAGTGACCTTGTGGGGGGTTTTAACTATGGCTACACCTTC.

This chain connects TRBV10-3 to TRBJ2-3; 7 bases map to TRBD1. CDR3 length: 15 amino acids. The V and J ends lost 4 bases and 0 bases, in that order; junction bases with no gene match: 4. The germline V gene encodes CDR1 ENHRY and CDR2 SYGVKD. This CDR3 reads CAISGTGQSTDTQYF. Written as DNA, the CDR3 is TGTGCCATCAGTGGGACAGGCCAAAGCACAGATACGCAGTATTTT.

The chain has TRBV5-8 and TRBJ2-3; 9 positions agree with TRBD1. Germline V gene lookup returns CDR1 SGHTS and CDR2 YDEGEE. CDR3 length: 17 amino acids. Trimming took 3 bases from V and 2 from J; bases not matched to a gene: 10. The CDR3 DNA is TGTGCCAGCAGCTCCCACCCCGGGACAGGGTACACAGATACGCAGTATTTT. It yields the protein CASSSHPGTGYTDTQYF.

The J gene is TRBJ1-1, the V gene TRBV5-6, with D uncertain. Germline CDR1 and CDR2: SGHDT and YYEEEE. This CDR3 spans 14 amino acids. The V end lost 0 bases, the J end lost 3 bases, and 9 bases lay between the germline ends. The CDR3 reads CASSLGTAYTEAFF. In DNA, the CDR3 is TGTGCCAGCAGCTTGGGGACCGCGTACACTGAAGCTTTCTTT.

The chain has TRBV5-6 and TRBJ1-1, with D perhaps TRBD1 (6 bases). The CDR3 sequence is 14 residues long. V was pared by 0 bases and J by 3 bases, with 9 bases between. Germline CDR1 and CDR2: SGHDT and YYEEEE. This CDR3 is CASSLDRDYTEAFF. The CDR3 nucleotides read TGTGCCAGCAGCTTGGACAGGGATTACACTGAAGCTTTCTTT. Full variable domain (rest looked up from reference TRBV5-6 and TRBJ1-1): DAGVTQSPTHLIKTRGQQVTLRCSPKSGHDTVSWYQQALGQGPQFIFQYYEEEERQRGNFPDRFSGHQFPNYSSELNVNALLLGDSALYLCASSLDRDYTEAFFGQGTRLTVV.

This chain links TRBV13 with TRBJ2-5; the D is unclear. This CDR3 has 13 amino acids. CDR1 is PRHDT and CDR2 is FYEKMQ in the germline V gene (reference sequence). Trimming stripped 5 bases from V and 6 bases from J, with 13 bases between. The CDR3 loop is CASSGRNGKTQYF. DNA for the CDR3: TGTGCCAGCAGCGGACGGAATGGAAAGACCCAGTACTTC.

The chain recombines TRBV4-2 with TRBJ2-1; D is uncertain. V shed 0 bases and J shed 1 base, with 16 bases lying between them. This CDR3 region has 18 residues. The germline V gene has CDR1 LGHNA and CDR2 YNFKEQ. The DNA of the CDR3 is TGTGCCAGCAGCCAAGAGCTAGTAGACGGTCGGTCCTACAATGAGCAGTTCTTC. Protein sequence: CASSQELVDGRSYNEQFF.

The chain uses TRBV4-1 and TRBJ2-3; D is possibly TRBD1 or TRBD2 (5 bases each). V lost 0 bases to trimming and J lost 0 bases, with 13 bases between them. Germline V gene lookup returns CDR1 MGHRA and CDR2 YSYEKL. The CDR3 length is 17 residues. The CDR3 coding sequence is TGCGCCAGCAGCCAAGACGGGAACGGGGCTAGCACAGATACGCAGTATTTT. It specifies CASSQDGNGASTDTQYF.

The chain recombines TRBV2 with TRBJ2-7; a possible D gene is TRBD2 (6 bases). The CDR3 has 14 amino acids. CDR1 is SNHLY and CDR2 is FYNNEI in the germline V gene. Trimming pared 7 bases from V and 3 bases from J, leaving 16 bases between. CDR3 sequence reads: CASMGGEGFYEQYF. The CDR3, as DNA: TGTGCCAGCATGGGCGGGGAAGGGTTCTACGAGCAGTACTTC.

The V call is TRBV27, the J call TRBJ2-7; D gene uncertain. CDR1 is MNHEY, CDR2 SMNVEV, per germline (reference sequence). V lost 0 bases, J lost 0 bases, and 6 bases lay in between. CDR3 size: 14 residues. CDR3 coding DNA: TGTGCCAGCAGTTTATCGAGCGACTCCTACGAGCAGTACTTC. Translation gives CASSLSSDSYEQYF.

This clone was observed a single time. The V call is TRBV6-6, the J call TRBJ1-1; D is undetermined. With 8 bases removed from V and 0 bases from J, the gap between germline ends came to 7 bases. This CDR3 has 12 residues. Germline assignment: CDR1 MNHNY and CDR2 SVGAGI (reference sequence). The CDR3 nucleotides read TGTGCCAGCGGACGCATGAACACTGAAGCTTTCTTT. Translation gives CASGRMNTEAFF.

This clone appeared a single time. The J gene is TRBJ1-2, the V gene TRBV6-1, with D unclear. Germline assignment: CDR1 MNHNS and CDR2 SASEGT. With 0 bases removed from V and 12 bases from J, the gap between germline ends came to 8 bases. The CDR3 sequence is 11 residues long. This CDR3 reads CASSEAVENTF. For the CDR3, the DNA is TGTGCCAGCAGTGAAGCAGTTGAAAACACCTTC.

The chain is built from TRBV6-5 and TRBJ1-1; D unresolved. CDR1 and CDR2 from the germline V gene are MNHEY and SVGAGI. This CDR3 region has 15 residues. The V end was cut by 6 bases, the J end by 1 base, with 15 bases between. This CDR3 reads CASRIYGKGNTEAFF. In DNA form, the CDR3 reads TGTGCCAGCAGGATCTATGGCAAGGGGAACACTGAAGCTTTCTTT.

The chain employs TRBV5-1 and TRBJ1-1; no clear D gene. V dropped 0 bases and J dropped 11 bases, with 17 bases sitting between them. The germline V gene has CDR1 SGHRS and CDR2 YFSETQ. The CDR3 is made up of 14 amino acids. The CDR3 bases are TGCGCCAGCAGCTTGGTGGAGGCAGCGGAGAACGCTTTCTTT. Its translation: CASSLVEAAENAFF.

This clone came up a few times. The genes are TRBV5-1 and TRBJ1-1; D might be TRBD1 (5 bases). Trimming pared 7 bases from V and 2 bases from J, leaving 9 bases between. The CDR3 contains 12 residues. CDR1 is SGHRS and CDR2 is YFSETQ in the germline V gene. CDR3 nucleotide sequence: TGCGCCAGCGGGACGTTTAACACTGAAGCTTTCTTT. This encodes CASGTFNTEAFF.

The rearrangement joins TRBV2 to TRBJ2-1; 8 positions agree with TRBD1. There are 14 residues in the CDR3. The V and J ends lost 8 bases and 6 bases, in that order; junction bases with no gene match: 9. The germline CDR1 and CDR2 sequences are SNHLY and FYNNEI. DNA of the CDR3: TGTGCCAGCCTAGACAGGGGCTACCCCAATGAGCAGTTCTTC. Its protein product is CASLDRGYPNEQFF.

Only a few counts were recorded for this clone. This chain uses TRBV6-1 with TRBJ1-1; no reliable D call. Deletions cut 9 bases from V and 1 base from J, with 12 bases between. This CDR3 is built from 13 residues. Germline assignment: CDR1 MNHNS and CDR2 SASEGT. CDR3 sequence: CASRDHSNTEAFF. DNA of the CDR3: TGTGCCAGTAGAGATCACTCGAACACTGAAGCTTTCTTT.

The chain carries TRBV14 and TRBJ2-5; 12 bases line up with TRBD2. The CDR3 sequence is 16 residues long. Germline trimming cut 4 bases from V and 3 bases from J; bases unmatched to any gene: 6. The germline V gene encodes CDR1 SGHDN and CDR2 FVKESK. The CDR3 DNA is TGTGCCAGCAGCCTCGGACTAGCGGGGTGGAAAGAGACCCAGTACTTC. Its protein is CASSLGLAGWKETQYF.

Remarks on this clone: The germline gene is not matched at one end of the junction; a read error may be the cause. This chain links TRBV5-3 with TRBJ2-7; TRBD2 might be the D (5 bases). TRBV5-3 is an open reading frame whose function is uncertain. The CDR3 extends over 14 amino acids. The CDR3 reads CASSFRENSYEQYF. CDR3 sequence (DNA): TGTGCCAGCAGCTTTCGGGAAAACTCCTACGAGCAGTACTTC.

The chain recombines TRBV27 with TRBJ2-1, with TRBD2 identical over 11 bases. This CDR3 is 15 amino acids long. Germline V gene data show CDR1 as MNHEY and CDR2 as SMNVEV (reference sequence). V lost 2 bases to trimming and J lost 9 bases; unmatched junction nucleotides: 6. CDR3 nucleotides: TGTGCCAGCAGTTTAATAGCGGGAGGGCTAATTGAGCAGTTCTTC. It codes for CASSLIAGGLIEQFF.

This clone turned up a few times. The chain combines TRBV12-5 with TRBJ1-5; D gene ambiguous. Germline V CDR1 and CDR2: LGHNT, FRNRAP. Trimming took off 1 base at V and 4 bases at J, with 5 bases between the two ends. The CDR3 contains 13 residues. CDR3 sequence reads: CASGLGLNQPQHF. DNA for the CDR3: TGTGCTAGTGGTTTGGGTCTGAATCAGCCCCAGCATTTT.